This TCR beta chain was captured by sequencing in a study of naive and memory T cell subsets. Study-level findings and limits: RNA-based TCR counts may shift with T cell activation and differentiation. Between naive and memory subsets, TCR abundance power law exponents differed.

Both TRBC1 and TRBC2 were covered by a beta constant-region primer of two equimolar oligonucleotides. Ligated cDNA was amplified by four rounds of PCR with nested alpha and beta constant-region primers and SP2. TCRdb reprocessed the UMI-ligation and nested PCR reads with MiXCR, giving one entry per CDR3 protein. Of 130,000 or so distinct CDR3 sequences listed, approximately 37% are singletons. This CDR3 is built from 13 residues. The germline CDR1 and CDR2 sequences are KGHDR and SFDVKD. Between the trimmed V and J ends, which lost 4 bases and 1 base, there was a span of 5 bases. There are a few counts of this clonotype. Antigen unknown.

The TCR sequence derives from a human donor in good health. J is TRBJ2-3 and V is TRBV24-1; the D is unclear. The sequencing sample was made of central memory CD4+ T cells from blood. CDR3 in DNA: TGTGCCACCAGTGAGCCCGGCACAGATACGCAGTATTTT. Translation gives CATSEPGTDTQYF.